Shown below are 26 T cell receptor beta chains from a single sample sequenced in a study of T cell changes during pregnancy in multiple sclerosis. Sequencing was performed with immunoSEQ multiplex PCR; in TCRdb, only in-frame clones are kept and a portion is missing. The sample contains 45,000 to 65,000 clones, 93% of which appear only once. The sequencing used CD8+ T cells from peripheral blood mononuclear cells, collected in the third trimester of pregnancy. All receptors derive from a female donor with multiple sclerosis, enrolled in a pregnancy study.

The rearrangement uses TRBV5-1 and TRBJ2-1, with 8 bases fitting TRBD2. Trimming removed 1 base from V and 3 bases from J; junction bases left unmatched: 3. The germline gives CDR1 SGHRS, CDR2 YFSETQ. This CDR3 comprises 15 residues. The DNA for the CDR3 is TGCGCCAGCAGCTTGACTCGGGAGGGCTACAATGAGCAGTTCTTC. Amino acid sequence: CASSLTREGYNEQFF.

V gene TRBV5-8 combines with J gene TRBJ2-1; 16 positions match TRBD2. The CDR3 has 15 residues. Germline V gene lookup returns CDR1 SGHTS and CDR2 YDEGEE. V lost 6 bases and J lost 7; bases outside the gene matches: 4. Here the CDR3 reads CASKMGLAGGNEQFF. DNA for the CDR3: TGTGCCAGCAAAATGGGACTAGCGGGAGGGAATGAGCAGTTCTTC.

The CDR3 region is CASSSQRRRGYEQYF. The DNA of the CDR3 is TGTGCCAGCAGCTCCCAGCGGAGAAGAGGATACGAGCAGTACTTC. The chain joins TRBV7-2 to TRBJ2-7, with D possibly TRBD2 on 5 matching bases. The germline gives CDR1 SGHTA, CDR2 FQGNSA. Trimming stripped 4 bases from V and 4 bases from J, with 17 bases between. The CDR3 runs 15 residues.

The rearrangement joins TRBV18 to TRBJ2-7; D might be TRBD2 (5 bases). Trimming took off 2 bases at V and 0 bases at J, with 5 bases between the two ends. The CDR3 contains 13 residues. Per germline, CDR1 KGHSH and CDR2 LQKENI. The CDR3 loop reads CASSPDYSYEQYF. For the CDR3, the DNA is TGTGCCAGCTCACCAGACTACTCCTACGAGCAGTACTTC.

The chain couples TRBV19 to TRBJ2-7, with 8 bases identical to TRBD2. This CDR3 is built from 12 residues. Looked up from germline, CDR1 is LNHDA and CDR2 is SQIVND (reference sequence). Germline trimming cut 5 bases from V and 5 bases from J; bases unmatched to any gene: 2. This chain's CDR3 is CASSLTSDEQYF. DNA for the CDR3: TGTGCCAGTAGTCTGACTAGCGACGAGCAGTACTTC.

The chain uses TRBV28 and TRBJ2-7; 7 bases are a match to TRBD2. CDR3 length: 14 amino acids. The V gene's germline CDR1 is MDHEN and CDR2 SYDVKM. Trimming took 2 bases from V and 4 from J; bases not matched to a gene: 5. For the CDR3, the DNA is TGTGCCAGCAGTTTAAGGGCTAGCGGTTACGAGCAGTACTTC. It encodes CASSLRASGYEQYF.

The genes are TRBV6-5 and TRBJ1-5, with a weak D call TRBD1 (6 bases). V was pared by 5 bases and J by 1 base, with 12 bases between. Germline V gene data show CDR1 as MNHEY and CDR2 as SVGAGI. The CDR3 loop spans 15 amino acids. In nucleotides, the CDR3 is TGTGCCAGCAGTCTTCAGGGGTTCAGCAATCAGCCCCAGCATTTT. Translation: CASSLQGFSNQPQHF.

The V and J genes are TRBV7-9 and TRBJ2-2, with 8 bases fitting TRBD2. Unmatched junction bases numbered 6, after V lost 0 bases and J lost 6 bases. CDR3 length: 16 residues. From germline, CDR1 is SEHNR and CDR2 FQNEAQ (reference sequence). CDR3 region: CASSLAAGLGSGELFF. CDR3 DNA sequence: TGTGCCAGCAGCTTAGCAGCGGGACTAGGGTCCGGGGAGCTGTTTTTT.

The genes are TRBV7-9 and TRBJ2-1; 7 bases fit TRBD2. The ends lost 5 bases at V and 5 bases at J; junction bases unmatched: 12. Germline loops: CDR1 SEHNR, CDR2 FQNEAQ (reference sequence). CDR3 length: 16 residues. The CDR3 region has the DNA TGTGCCAGCAGCAAAGGAGAGCTGGGGGGGGACAATGAGCAGTTCTTC. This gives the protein CASSKGELGGDNEQFF.

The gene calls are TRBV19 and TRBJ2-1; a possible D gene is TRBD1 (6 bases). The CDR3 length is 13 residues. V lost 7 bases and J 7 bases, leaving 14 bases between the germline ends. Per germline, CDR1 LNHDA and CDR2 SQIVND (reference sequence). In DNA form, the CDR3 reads TGTGCCAGTACCCCCCGAGGGGGTAATGAGCAGTTCTTC. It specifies CASTPRGGNEQFF.

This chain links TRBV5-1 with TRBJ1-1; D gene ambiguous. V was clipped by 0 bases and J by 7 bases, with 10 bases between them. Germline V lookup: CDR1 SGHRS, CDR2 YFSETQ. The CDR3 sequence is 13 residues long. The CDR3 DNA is TGCGCCAGCAGCTTGGCCCCGGGGAGTGAAGCTTTCTTT. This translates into CASSLAPGSEAFF.

The CDR3 protein is CASSLDRQGGLETQYF. As DNA, the CDR3 is TGTGCCAGCAGCTTGGATCGGCAGGGAGGATTAGAGACCCAGTACTTC. The chain combines TRBV5-5 with TRBJ2-5; D perhaps matches TRBD2 (6 bases). This CDR3 region has 16 residues. Germline CDR1 SGHKS, CDR2 YYEKEE (reference sequence). The germline V and J ends were trimmed by 0 bases and 4 bases, with 16 bases remaining between them.

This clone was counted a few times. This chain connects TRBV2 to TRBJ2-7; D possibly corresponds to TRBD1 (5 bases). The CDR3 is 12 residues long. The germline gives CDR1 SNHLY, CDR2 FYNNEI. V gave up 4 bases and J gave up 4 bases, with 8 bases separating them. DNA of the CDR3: TGTGCCAGCAGTGTCAGGGCTTACGAGCAGTACTTC. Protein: CASSVRAYEQYF.

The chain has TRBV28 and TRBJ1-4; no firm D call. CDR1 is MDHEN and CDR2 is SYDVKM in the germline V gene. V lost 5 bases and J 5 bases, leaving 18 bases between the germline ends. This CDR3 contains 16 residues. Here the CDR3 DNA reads TGTGCCAGCAGTAACAATGGAGGGCAGAACAATGAAAAACTGTTTTTT. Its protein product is CASSNNGGQNNEKLFF.

CDR3 sequence (DNA): TGCGCCAGCAGCCAAGGCAGGGTGGATGAGCAGTACTTC. Translating gives CASSQGRVDEQYF. The V and J genes are TRBV4-3 and TRBJ2-7; perhaps TRBD1 as D (5 bases). V gave up 1 base and J gave up 7 bases, with 11 bases separating them. This CDR3 has 13 residues. CDR1 and CDR2 from the germline V gene are LGHNA and YSLEER.

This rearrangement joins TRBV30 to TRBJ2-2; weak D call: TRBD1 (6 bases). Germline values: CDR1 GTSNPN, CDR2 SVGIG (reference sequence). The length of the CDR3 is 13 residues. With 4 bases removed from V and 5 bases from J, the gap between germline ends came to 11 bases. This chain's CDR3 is CAWTYQGTGELFF. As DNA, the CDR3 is TGTGCCTGGACCTACCAGGGGACCGGGGAGCTGTTTTTT.

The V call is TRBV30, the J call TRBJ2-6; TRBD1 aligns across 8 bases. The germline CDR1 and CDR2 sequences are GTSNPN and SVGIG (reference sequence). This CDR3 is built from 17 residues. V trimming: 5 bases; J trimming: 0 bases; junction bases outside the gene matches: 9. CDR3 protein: CAWPSDRDGSGANVLTF. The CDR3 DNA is TGTGCCTGGCCTTCGGACAGGGACGGCTCTGGGGCCAACGTCCTGACTTTC.

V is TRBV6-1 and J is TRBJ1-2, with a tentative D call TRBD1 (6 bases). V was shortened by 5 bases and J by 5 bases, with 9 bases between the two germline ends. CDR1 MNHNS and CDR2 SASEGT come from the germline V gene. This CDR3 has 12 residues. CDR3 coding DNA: TGTGCCAGCAGTACAGGGTTTTATGGCTACACCTTC. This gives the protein CASSTGFYGYTF.

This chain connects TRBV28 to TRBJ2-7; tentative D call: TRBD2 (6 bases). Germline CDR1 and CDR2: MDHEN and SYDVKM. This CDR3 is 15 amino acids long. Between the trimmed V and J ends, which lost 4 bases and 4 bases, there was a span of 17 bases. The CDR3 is CASSSVGGGIYEQYF. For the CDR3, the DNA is TGTGCCAGCAGTTCGGTGGGAGGAGGGATTTACGAGCAGTACTTC.

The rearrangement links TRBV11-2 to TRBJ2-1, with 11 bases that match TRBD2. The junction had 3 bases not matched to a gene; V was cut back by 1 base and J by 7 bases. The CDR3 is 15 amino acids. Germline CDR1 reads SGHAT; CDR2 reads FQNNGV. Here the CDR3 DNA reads TGTGCCAGCAGCTTAGTAGCGGGAGGGTTTAATGAGCAGTTCTTC. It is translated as CASSLVAGGFNEQFF.

The CDR3 protein is CASSQGFGGSDEQYF. CDR3 DNA: TGTGCCAGCAGCCAAGGCTTCGGCGGGAGCGACGAGCAGTACTTC. The V gene is TRBV4-2, the J gene TRBJ2-7; TRBD2 aligns across 7 bases. In germline, CDR1 is LGHNA, CDR2 YNFKEQ. J gave up 5 bases and V 1 base, and 8 bases lay outside the gene matches. CDR3 length: 15 amino acids.

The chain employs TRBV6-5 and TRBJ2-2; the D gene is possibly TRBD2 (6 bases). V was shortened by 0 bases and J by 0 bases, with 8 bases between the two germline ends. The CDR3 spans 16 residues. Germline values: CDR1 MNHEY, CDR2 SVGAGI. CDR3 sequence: CASSYSAGSNTGELFF. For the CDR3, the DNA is TGTGCCAGCAGTTACTCTGCGGGATCGAACACCGGGGAGCTGTTTTTT.

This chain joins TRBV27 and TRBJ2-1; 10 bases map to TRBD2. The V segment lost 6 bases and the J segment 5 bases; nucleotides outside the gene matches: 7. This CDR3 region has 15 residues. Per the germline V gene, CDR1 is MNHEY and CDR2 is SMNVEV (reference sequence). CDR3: CASSPASGGNNEQFF. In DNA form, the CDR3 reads TGTGCCAGCAGCCCGGCTAGCGGGGGAAACAATGAGCAGTTCTTC.

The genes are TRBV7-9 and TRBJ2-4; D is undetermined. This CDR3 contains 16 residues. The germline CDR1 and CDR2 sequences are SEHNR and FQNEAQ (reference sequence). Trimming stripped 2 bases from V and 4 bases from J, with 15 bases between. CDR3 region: CASSLTKARAKNIQYF. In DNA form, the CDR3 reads TGTGCCAGCAGCTTAACCAAGGCTAGAGCTAAAAACATTCAGTACTTC.

CDR3 in amino acids: CASSHGDRVKGGANVLTF. The CDR3 DNA is TGTGCCAGCAGCCACGGGGACAGGGTTAAGGGGGGGGCCAACGTCCTGACTTTC. The chain joins TRBV7-9 to TRBJ2-6; 9 nucleotides align to TRBD1. The CDR3 has 18 residues. Per the germline V gene, CDR1 is SEHNR and CDR2 is FQNEAQ (reference sequence). J was trimmed by 4 bases and V by 5 bases; bases with no gene match: 12.

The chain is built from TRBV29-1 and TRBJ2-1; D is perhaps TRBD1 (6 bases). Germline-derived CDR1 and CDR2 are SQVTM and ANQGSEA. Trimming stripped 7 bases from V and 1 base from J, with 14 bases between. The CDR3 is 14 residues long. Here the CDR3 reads CSANLRGSYNEQFF. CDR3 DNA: TGCAGCGCCAACCTCAGGGGTTCCTACAATGAGCAGTTCTTC.